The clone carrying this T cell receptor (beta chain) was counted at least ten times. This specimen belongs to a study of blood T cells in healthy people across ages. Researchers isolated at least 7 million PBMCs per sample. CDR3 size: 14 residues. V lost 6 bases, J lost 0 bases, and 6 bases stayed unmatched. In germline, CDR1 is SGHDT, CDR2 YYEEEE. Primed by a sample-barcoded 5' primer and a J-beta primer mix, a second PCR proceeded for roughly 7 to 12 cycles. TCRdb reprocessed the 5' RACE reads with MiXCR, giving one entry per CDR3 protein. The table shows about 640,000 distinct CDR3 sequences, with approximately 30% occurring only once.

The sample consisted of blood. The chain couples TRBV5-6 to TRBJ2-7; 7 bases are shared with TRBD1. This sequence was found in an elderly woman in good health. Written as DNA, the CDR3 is TGTGCCAGCACCCGACAGGGCCCCTCCTACGAGCAGTACTTC. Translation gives CASTRQGPSYEQYF.